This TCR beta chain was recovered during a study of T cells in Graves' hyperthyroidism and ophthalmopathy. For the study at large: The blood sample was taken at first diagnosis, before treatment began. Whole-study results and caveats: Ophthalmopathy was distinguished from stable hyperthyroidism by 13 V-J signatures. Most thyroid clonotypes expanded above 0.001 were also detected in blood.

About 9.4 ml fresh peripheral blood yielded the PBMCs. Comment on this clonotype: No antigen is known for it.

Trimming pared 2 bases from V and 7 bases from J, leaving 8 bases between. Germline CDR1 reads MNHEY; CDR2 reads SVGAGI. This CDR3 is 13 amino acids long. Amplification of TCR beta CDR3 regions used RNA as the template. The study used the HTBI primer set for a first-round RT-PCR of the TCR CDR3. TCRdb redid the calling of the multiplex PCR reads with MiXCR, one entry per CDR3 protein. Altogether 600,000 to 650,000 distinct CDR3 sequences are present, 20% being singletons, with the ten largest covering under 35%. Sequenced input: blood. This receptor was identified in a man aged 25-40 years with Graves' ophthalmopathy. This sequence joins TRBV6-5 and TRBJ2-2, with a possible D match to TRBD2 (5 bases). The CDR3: CASSYGAGGELFF. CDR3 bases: TGTGCCAGCAGTTACGGTGCGGGCGGGGAGCTGTTTTTT.